This entry is about one TCR beta chain. There is no known antigen for this receptor. The sample holds no much larger clone one base away, and base qualities are not on file. Using the deep immunoSEQ assay, TCR CDR3 regions were amplified from genomic DNA by multiplex PCR. Extracted genomic DNA from each cell subset was spread evenly across all wells of several immunoSEQ 96-well plates, with each plate serving as a replicate. For sorted subsets, around 200 ng genomic DNA, equal to tens of thousands of T cell genomes, was loaded into each replicate PCR. The purified libraries were quantified using a Qubit 3.0 fluorometer, sized with a Bioanalyzer 2100, and then quantified again using the KAPA Library Quantification kit. Each immunoSEQ 96-well plate was sequenced on its own single-read 150-cycle Illumina NextSeq 550 flow cell. As for how the authors treated the data: The immunoSEQ output contained only junctional sequences without quality scores, so filtering could not match that applied to full-length reads. To assign V/J genes and CDR3, sequences were annotated against IMGT germline references using PyIR, a Python wrapper for IgBLAST v1.9. Reads were removed for weak V/J assignments (E-value above 1e-6), missing CDR3, stop codons, out-of-frame junctions, or ambiguous translated residues. V3J clonotypes were defined as sequences sharing an identical inferred V gene, J gene, and CDR3 amino acid sequence. To compute the percentage overlap between repertoires, the number of shared unique clonotypes was divided by the size of the smaller repertoire. RTK rarefaction, the Chao1 estimator, and Recon v2.1 estimates of unobserved clonotypes were used to assess repertoire richness. OLGA was used to compute generation probabilities for all TCRbeta clonotypes that the gDNA method yielded from a handful of donors. Sourced from immuneACCESS, this table was stored by TCRdb with only in-frame sequences that have V and J called. A share of the clones is absent; for the studies checked, an unresolved V gene accounts for under half, and the remainder has no known explanation. That table is the source of V, J and clone size, and D and trimming were worked out from the DNA. For this sample the table gives approximately 100,000 clones, of which 65% to 75% were detected only once. Of the sample, more than 20% is held by the ten largest clones.

The record originates from a study of shared clonotypes between healthy human individuals (dated by TCRdb to between 2020 and 2021). About the investigation overall: A couple of women and a few men aged 18 to 49 years were included in the cohort. For each donor, CD4 naive and CD4 memory were each given three plates, CD8 naive was given two plates, and CD8 memory was given one plate. To estimate repertoire size and how much clonotypes are shared between individuals, the study performed deep sequencing of blood TCR repertoires from 4 to 6 healthy adults. To increase sequencing depth and limit assay-specific biases, different laboratories used diverse techniques to prepare libraries and sequence TCR repertoires. Each donor's leukapheresis produced roughly between roughly 0.94 and 9.5 billion PBMCs. Beyond this particular receptor, the publication reports: Estimated clonotype richness was generally larger for naive than for memory subsets. Because the study included a small number of donors, the genetic and exposure-history diversity represented was limited. Sampling was restricted to blood, and TCR repertoires in tissue are likely to differ from TCR repertoires in blood. Even with the large sequencing depth, rarefaction of the sorted-subset datasets indicated that sequencing was incomplete. Around 5.4% of naive CD4, 3.5% of naive CD8, around 2.3% of memory CD4, and about 0.4% of memory CD8 clonotypes were shared across several donors. Pairwise subsampling indicated that sequencing depth was expected to affect the degree of clonotype sharing among donors. Clonotypes shared by all four sorted-subset donors showed higher generation probabilities than non-shared clonotypes.

Donors were healthy HIV-negative adults with no recently reported acute infections or vaccinations. Every donor was a Caucasian adult living in Nashville, Tennessee, USA. CD8 memory samples combined magnetically selected CD45RO+ cells with CCR7-negative CD45RA+ effector memory (TemRA) cells. Blood was obtained by leukapheresis, after which PBMCs were separated by Ficoll-Histopaque density gradient centrifugation and cryopreserved in liquid nitrogen vapor phase. Analytical flow cytometry was used to check the purity and quantity of each magnetically sorted T cell population. From each sorted fraction, genomic DNA was isolated and quantified by UV absorbance on a Nanodrop 2000c. V trim: 0 bases; J trim: 3 bases; unmatched bases: 8. CDR1 is given as MGHRA and CDR2 as YSYEKL, both from the germline V gene. The CDR3 measures 16 amino acids from cysteine to phenylalanine. The CDR3 DNA has 48 bases and is translated from base 1.

This sequence was found in a woman aged 25-40 years in good health. The sequence joins TRBV4-1 to TRBJ2-7; a stretch of 7 junction bases matches TRBD2. The sequencing input was memory CD8+ T cells sorted from blood. Per the publication, the cell subset or site label means: CD45RO+ cells pooled with CCR7-negative TemRA cells. The base sequence is TGCGCCAGCAGCCAAGAGGGAGGGGCTTTTCTCTACGAGCAGTACTTC. It specifies CASSQEGGAFLYEQYF.